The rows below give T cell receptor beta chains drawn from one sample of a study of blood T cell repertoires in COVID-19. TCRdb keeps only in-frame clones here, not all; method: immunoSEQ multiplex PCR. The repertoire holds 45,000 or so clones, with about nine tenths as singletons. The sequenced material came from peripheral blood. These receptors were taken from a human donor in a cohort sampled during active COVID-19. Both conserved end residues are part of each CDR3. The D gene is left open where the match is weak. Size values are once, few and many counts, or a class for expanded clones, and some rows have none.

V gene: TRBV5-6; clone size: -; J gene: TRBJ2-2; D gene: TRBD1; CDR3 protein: CASSLFGTGGPGELFF; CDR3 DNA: TGTGCCAGCAGCTTGTTCGGGACAGGGGGCCCCGGGGAGCTGTTTTTT
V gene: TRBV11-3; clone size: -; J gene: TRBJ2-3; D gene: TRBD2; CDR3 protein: CASSLGTIGGALDTQYF; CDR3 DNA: TGTGCCAGCAGCTTAGGGACGATCGGGGGGGCCCTAGATACGCAGTATTTT
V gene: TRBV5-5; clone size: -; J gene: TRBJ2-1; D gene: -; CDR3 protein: CASSRDGEMYNEQFF; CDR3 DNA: TGTGCCAGCAGCAGAGACGGGGAGATGTACAATGAGCAGTTCTTC
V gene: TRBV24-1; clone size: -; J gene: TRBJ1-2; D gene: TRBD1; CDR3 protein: CATSDTDRAYGYTF; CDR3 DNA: TGTGCCACCAGTGATACGGACAGGGCCTATGGCTACACCTTC
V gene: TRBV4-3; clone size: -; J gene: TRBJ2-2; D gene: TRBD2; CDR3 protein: CASSRSPGGGGGTGELFF; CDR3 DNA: TGCGCCAGCAGCCGAAGTCCGGGCGGGGGGGGTGGCACCGGGGAGCTGTTTTTT
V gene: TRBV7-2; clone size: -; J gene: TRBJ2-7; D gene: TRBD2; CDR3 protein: CASSLAGLAGPQDEQYF; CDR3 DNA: TGTGCCAGCAGCTTAGCGGGACTAGCGGGGCCCCAGGACGAGCAGTACTTC
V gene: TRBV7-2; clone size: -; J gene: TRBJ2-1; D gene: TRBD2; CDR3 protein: CASSFGGTKSNEQFF; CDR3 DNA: TGTGCCAGCAGCTTCGGGGGGACGAAGAGCAATGAGCAGTTCTTC
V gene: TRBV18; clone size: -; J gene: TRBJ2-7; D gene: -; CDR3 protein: CASQHAITYEQYF; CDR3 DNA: TGTGCCAGCCAACACGCCATTACCTACGAGCAGTACTTC
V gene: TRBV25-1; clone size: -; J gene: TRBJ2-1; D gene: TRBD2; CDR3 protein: CASSEYGTGGNEQFF; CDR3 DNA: TGTGCCAGCAGTGAATATGGGACGGGAGGCAATGAGCAGTTCTTC
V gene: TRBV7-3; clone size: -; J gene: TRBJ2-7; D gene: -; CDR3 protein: CASSATNPPYEQYF; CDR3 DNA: TGTGCCAGCAGCGCGACAAACCCACCCTACGAGCAGTACTTC
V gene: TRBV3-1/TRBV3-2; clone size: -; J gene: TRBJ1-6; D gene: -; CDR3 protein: CASSQEATKVAPLHF; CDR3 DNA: TGTGCCAGCAGCCAAGAGGCAACAAAAGTCGCACCCCTCCACTTT
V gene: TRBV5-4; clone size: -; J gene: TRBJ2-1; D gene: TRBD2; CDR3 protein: CASSWGLEVFF; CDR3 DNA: TGTGCCAGCAGTTGGGGACTAGAGGTGTTCTTC
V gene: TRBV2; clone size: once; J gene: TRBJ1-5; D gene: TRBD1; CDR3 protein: CASRSRGPSIAQHF; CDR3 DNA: TGTGCCAGCAGGAGCAGGGGGCCTTCTATAGCCCAGCATTTT
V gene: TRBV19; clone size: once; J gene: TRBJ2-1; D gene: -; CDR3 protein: CASSPTAWSDEQFF; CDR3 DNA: TGTGCCAGTAGCCCGACAGCGTGGAGCGATGAGCAGTTCTTC
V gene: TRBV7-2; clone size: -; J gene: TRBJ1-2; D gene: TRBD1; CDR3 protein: CASGSGQEGYGYTF; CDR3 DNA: TGTGCCAGCGGCTCGGGACAGGAGGGCTATGGCTACACCTTC
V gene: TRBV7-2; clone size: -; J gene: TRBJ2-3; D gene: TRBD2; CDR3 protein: CASSAPTSGGGYTQYF; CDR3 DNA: TGTGCCAGCAGCGCTCCTACTAGCGGGGGGGGATATACGCAGTATTTT
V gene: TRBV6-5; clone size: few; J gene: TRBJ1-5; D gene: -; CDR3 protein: CAAGGTYGNQPQHF; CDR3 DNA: TGTGCCGCGGGAGGGACTTATGGCAATCAGCCCCAGCATTTT
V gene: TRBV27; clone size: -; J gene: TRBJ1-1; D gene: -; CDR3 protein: CASSFKEGVTEAFF; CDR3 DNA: TGTGCCAGCAGTTTTAAAGAGGGTGTCACTGAAGCTTTCTTT
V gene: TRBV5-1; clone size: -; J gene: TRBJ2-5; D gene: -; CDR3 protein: CASSLGFRTYETQYF; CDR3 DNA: TGCGCCAGCAGCTTGGGTTTCCGGACTTACGAGACCCAGTACTTC
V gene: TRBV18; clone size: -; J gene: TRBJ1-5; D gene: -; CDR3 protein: CASSRGVGSNQPQHF; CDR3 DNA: TGTGCCAGCTCACGGGGGGTAGGGAGCAATCAGCCCCAGCATTTT
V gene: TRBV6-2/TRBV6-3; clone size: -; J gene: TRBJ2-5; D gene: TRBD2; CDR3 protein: CASSLAGVETQYF; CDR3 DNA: TGTGCCAGCAGTCTAGCGGGGGTGGAGACCCAGTACTTC
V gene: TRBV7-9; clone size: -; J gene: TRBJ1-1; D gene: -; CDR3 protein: CASSTTGGGTEAFF; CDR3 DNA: TGTGCCAGCAGTACCACGGGGGGAGGCACTGAAGCTTTCTTT
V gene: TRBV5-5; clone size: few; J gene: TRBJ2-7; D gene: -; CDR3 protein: CASSLVGVEQYF; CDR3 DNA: TGTGCCAGCAGCTTGGTTGGAGTCGAGCAGTACTTC
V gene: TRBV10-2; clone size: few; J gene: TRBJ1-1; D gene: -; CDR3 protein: CASNIGEDTEAFF; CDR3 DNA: TGCGCCAGCAATATAGGGGAGGACACTGAAGCTTTCTTT
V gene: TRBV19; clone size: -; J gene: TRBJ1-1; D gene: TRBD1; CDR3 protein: CASNPWTGKGAEAFF; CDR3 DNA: TGTGCCAGTAACCCCTGGACAGGGAAAGGGGCTGAAGCTTTCTTT
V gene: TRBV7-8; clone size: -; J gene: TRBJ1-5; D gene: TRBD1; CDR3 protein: CASSEAGGHQPQHF; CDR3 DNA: TGTGCCAGCAGCGAAGCAGGGGGGCATCAGCCCCAGCATTTT
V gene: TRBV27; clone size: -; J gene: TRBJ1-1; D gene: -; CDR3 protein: CASSFRGMSTEAFF; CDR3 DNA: TGTGCCAGCAGTTTTAGGGGGATGAGCACTGAAGCTTTCTTT
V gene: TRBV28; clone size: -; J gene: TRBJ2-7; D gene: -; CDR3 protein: CASSLPEGVGEKYEQYF; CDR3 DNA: TGTGCCAGCAGTTTACCCGAGGGGGTAGGGGAAAAATACGAGCAGTACTTC
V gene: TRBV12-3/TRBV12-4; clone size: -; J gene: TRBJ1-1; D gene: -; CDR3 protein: CASSLRRTEAFF; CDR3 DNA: TGTGCCAGCAGTCTCAGGAGGACTGAAGCTTTCTTT
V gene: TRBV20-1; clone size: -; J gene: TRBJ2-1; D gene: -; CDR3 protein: CSASTGDPLSNDEQFF; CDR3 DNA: TGCAGTGCTAGTACGGGGGACCCATTAAGTAACGATGAGCAGTTCTTC
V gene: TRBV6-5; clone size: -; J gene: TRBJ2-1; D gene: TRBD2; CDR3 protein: CASSYPGLAYYNEQFF; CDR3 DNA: TGTGCCAGCAGTTACCCGGGACTAGCTTACTACAATGAGCAGTTCTTC
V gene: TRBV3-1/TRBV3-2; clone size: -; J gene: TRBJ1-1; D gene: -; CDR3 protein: CASSRLKAGTEAFF; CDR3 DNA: TGTGCCAGCAGCCGGCTAAAGGCGGGCACTGAAGCTTTCTTT
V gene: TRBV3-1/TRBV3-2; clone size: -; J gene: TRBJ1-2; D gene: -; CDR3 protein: CASSRWGMTGVDGYTF; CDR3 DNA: TGTGCCAGCAGCAGATGGGGAATGACAGGAGTTGATGGCTACACCTTC
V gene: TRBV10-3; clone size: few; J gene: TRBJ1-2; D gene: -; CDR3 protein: CASSSTGRINYGYTF; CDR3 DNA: TGTGCCAGCTCATCAACGGGGAGAATCAACTATGGCTACACCTTC
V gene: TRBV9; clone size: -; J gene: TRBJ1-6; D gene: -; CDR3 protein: CASSQGRDSPLHF; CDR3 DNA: TGTGCCAGCAGCCAGGGGAGGGATTCACCCCTCCACTTT
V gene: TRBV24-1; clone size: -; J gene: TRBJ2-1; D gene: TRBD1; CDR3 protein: CATSDPGTGDSHEQFF; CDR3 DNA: TGTGCCACCAGTGATCCCGGGACAGGGGATTCCCATGAGCAGTTCTTC
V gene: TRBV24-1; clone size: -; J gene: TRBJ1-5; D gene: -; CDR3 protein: CATSDFRQKNQPQHF; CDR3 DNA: TGTGCCACCAGTGATTTCAGGCAGAAGAATCAGCCCCAGCATTTT
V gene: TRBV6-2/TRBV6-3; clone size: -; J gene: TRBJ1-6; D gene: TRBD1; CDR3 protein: CASSSPSTGSGSPLHF; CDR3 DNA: TGTGCCAGCAGTTCCCCATCGACAGGGTCGGGGTCACCCCTCCACTTT
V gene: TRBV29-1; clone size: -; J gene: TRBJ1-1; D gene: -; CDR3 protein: CSVYPGHSAQRDTEAFF; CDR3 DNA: TGCAGCGTTTACCCGGGACATTCCGCTCAAAGGGACACTGAAGCTTTCTTT
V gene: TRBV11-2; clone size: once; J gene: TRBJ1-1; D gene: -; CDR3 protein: CASSFQNTEAFF; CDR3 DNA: TGTGCCAGCAGCTTTCAGAACACTGAAGCTTTCTTT
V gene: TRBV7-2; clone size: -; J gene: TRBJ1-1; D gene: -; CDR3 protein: CASTPALVNTEAFF; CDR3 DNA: TGTGCCAGCACCCCAGCTCTAGTGAACACTGAAGCTTTCTTT
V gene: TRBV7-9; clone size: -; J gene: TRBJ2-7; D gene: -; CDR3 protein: CASSLGSVSEQYF; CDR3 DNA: TGTGCCAGCAGCTTAGGTAGTGTTAGCGAGCAGTACTTC
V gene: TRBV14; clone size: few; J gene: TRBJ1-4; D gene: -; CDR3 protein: CASSQGARSEKLFF; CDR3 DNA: TGTGCCAGCAGCCAGGGGGCAAGGAGTGAAAAACTGTTTTTT
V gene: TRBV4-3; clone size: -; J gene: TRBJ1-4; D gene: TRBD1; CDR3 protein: CASSQDGTAEKLFF; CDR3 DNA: TGCGCCAGCAGCCAAGATGGGACAGCCGAAAAACTGTTTTTT
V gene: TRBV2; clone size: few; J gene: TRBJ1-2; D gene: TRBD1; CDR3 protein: CASSEPRQGAVYGYTF; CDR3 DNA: TGTGCCAGCAGTGAACCTCGACAGGGGGCGGTTTATGGCTACACCTTC
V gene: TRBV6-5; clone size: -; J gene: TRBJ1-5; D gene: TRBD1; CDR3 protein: CASRQQGESNQPQHF; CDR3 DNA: TGTGCCAGCAGACAACAGGGGGAGAGCAATCAGCCCCAGCATTTT
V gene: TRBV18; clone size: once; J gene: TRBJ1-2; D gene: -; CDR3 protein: CASSPPGTGTLDGYTF; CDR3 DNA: TGTGCCAGCTCACCACCCGGGACCGGGACTCTCGATGGCTACACCTTC
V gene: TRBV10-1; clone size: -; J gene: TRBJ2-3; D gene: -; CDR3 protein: CASSEPGKGTDTQYF; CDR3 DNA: TGCGCCAGCAGTGAACCGGGGAAAGGCACAGATACGCAGTATTTT
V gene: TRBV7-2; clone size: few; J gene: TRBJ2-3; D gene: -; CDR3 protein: CASSVNRGTDTQYF; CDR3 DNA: TGTGCCAGCAGCGTCAACAGGGGCACAGATACGCAGTATTTT